Shown below are 30 T cell receptor beta chains from a single sample sequenced in a study of blood T cell repertoires in COVID-19. Using immunoSEQ multiplex PCR, the repertoire was profiled, and TCRdb retains in-frame clones only, with some absent. Among 200,000 to 300,000 clones listed, around 92% were seen once. Material: peripheral blood. The receptors come from a person aged 18 to 35 with COVID-19, enrolled during active disease.

The chain is built from TRBV9 and TRBJ1-1, with unresolved D. The CDR3 extends over 14 amino acids. Germline values: CDR1 SGDLS, CDR2 YYNGEE. V was cut by 2 bases and J by 0 bases, with 8 bases left in between. Here the CDR3 DNA reads TGTGCCAGCAGCGTGACTGCCCTGAACACTGAAGCTTTCTTT. Its translation is CASSVTALNTEAFF.

The chain carries TRBV9 and TRBJ2-2; TRBD2 aligns across 7 bases. The CDR3 totals 15 residues. Unmatched junction bases numbered 10, after V lost 3 bases and J lost 8 bases. The germline CDR1 and CDR2 sequences are SGDLS and YYNGEE. Written as DNA, the CDR3 is TGTGCCAGCAGCGCAACAAGCGGGGCCGTAGGGGAGCTGTTTTTT. Translation: CASSATSGAVGELFF. The full variable domain, rest sourced from reference TRBV9 and TRBJ2-2, is DSGVTQTPKHLITATGQRVTLRCSPRSGDLSVYWYQQSLDQGLQFLIQYYNGEERAKGNILERFSAQQFPDLHSELNLSSLELGDSALYFCASSATSGAVGELFFGEGSRLTVL.

The genes are TRBV3-1 (or the pseudogene TRBV3-2) and TRBJ2-7; D gene uncertain. Germline CDR1 LGHDT, CDR2 YNNKEL (reference sequence). The CDR3 has 13 amino acids. V lost 1 base and J lost 2, with 6 bases in between. In nucleotides, the CDR3 is TGTGCCAGCAGCCAAGCGCCAGCCTACGAGCAGTACTTC. This sequence encodes CASSQAPAYEQYF.

This clone has a single count. V and J are TRBV4-3 and TRBJ2-6; D remains unclear. Trimming pared 0 bases from V and 1 base from J, leaving 7 bases between. This CDR3 has 16 amino acids. The germline V gene has CDR1 LGHNA and CDR2 YSLEER. CDR3 sequence: CASSQDRVSGANVLTF. CDR3 DNA sequence: TGCGCCAGCAGCCAAGATCGGGTTTCTGGGGCCAACGTCCTGACTTTC.

This clone appeared a single time. V gene TRBV7-2 combines with J gene TRBJ2-5, with TRBD1 matching 12 bases. Germline lookup yields CDR1 SGHTA and CDR2 FQGNSA. The CDR3 sequence is 18 residues long. With V trimmed by 0 bases and J by 5 bases, 10 bases remained unmatched. The DNA for the CDR3 is TGTGCCAGCAGCTTAGCAATACCGGGACAGGGGGCGCGGGAGACCCAGTACTTC. Amino acids: CASSLAIPGQGARETQYF.

The chain combines TRBV7-2 with TRBJ1-6, with D uncertain. V was shortened by 6 bases and J by 10 bases, with 16 bases between the two germline ends. The CDR3 runs to 14 residues. Looked up from germline, CDR1 is SGHTA and CDR2 is FQGNSA. CDR3 loop: CASSQRRGGSPLHF. Here the CDR3 DNA reads TGTGCCAGCAGTCAACGGCGGGGAGGATCACCCCTCCACTTT.

The count of this clone is one. V is TRBV7-8 and J is TRBJ2-3, with 8 bases aligning to TRBD2. The ends lost 6 bases at V and 2 bases at J; junction bases unmatched: 13. The length of the CDR3 is 17 residues. CDR1 is SGHVS, CDR2 FQNEAQ, per germline. The CDR3 nucleotides read TGTGCCAGCAGACGTGAACCCCCGGGACTAGACACAGATACGCAGTATTTT. This sequence encodes CASRREPPGLDTDTQYF. Full variable domain (rest looked up from reference TRBV7-8 and TRBJ2-3): GAGVSQSPRYKVAKRGQDVALRCDPISGHVSLFWYQQALGQGPEFLTYFQNEAQLDKSGLPSDRFFAERPEGSVSTLKIQRTQQEDSAVYLCASRREPPGLDTDTQYFGPGTRLTVL.

The chain uses TRBV19 and TRBJ2-7, with D possibly being TRBD2 (6 bases). The germline V and J ends were trimmed by 3 bases and 9 bases, with 24 bases remaining between them. Germline values: CDR1 LNHDA, CDR2 SQIVND (reference sequence). The CDR3 totals 16 residues. The CDR3 loop reads CASSIWGESGRMVQYF. DNA of the CDR3: TGTGCCAGTAGTATCTGGGGGGAGTCTGGACGCATGGTGCAGTACTTC.

This chain connects TRBV25-1 to TRBJ1-1; tentatively, D is TRBD1 (5 bases). This CDR3 comprises 12 residues. CDR1 is MGHDK and CDR2 is SYGVNS in the germline V gene. V lost 2 bases and J lost 11, with 12 bases in between. CDR3 bases: TGTGCCAGCAGTGAACAGGGTAGGGGCGCTTTCTTT. This encodes CASSEQGRGAFF.

The chain uses TRBV9 and TRBJ2-5; 9 nucleotides agree with TRBD2. After removal of 4 bases from V and 4 bases from J, the junction contained 5 bases not matched to a gene. The germline V gene has CDR1 SGDLS and CDR2 YYNGEE. This CDR3 spans 14 amino acids. CDR3 protein: CASSPGGRVETQYF. The DNA for the CDR3 is TGTGCCAGCAGCCCGGGCGGGAGGGTAGAGACCCAGTACTTC.

This clone occurred a few times. The rearrangement joins TRBV4-1 to TRBJ1-1, with 8 bases matching TRBD1. V shed 0 bases, J shed 4 bases, and the junction held 4 bases outside the gene matches. The CDR3 covers 15 residues. Germline V gene sequence: CDR1 MGHRA, CDR2 YSYEKL. CDR3 amino acids: CASSQEGTGATEAFF. CDR3 DNA sequence: TGCGCCAGCAGCCAAGAAGGGACAGGAGCCACTGAAGCTTTCTTT.

The chain combines TRBV6-5 with TRBJ1-1; tentative D call: TRBD1 (5 bases). CDR3 size: 14 residues. Germline CDR1 reads MNHEY; CDR2 reads SVGAGI. V was trimmed by 6 bases and J by 10 bases, leaving 21 bases between them. CDR3 coding DNA: TGTGCCAGCAGCTGGAACTCTCCAGGGATGGGAGCTTTCTTT. Protein product: CASSWNSPGMGAFF.

This chain uses TRBV20-1 with TRBJ1-2; TRBD1 is a possible D gene (6 bases). CDR1 and CDR2 from the germline V gene are DFQATT and SNEGSKA (reference sequence). This CDR3 contains 11 residues. V lost 6 bases and J lost 13, with 18 bases in between. This chain's CDR3 is CSATSGTPATF. In DNA form, the CDR3 reads TGCAGTGCCACTTCTGGGACACCCGCCACCTTC.

V and J are TRBV2 and TRBJ1-6; 7 bases match TRBD1. After removal of 4 bases from V and 7 bases from J, the junction contained 4 bases not matched to a gene. The CDR3 runs to 14 residues. Germline V gene sequence: CDR1 SNHLY, CDR2 FYNNEI. CDR3 DNA: TGTGCCAGCAGTGGACAGGGTGGCAATTCACCCCTCCACTTT. Protein sequence: CASSGQGGNSPLHF.

The V and J genes are TRBV4-1 and TRBJ2-7; TRBD2 matches at 8 bases. J was trimmed by 1 base and V by 4 bases; bases with no gene match: 9. The germline V gene has CDR1 MGHRA and CDR2 YSYEKL. The CDR3 consists of 16 residues. CDR3 protein: CASSLEVTSGSYEQYF. The CDR3 nucleotides are TGCGCCAGCAGCCTCGAGGTAACTAGCGGTTCCTACGAGCAGTACTTC.

The genes are TRBV4-2 and TRBJ1-1, with no clear D. The CDR3 totals 14 residues. Per the germline V gene, CDR1 is LGHNA and CDR2 is YNFKEQ. Trimming took off 0 bases at V and 6 bases at J, with 11 bases between the two ends. The CDR3 loop reads CASSQDREAAEAFF. The CDR3 region has the DNA TGTGCCAGCAGCCAAGATAGAGAGGCGGCTGAAGCTTTCTTT.

This clone was recorded only once. The chain recombines TRBV5-1 with TRBJ2-3, with 10 bases identical to TRBD2. CDR1 is SGHRS and CDR2 is YFSETQ in the germline V gene. V lost 3 bases to trimming and J lost 0 bases; unmatched junction nucleotides: 1. The CDR3 totals 15 residues. The CDR3 region is CASSSTSGSTDTQYF. For the CDR3, the DNA is TGCGCCAGCAGCTCGACTAGCGGGAGCACAGATACGCAGTATTTT.

The rearrangement uses TRBV28 and TRBJ1-5, with 9 bases lining up with TRBD1. Germline lookup yields CDR1 MDHEN and CDR2 SYDVKM. This CDR3 comprises 16 residues. V lost 6 bases, J lost 3 bases, and 9 bases stayed unmatched. CDR3 DNA sequence: TGTGCCAGCAGCCGTCCCGGGACAGGGACCAATCAGCCCCAGCATTTT. Protein: CASSRPGTGTNQPQHF.

The chain couples TRBV30 to TRBJ2-3; 7 bases match TRBD2. This CDR3 is 14 amino acids long. V shed 3 bases and J 4 bases; nucleotides not matched to a gene: 7. Germline V gene lookup returns CDR1 GTSNPN and CDR2 SVGIG (reference sequence). This CDR3 reads CAWRRVAGPDTQYF. The CDR3 nucleotides read TGTGCCTGGAGAAGAGTAGCGGGCCCAGATACGCAGTATTTT.

The chain recombines TRBV6-2 or TRBV6-3 with TRBJ1-5; D remains ambiguous. The germline V gene has CDR1 MNHEY and CDR2 SVGEGT. V was cut by 0 bases and J by 0 bases, with 9 bases left in between. The CDR3 has 16 amino acids. CDR3 sequence: CASSYSNGYSNQPQHF. The CDR3 bases are TGTGCCAGCAGTTACTCGAACGGGTATAGCAATCAGCCCCAGCATTTT.

The chain carries TRBV29-1 and TRBJ2-1; D is unresolved. This CDR3 spans 12 amino acids. Germline lookup yields CDR1 SQVTM and CDR2 ANQGSEA. Between the trimmed V and J ends, which lost 4 bases and 5 bases, there was a span of 9 bases. The CDR3 bases are TGCAGCGTTGCCTCCTTAAACAATGAGCAGTTCTTC. Translated, it gives CSVASLNNEQFF.

The chain joins TRBV5-1 to TRBJ2-1; TRBD2 matches at 8 bases. V was pared by 2 bases and J by 3 bases, with 10 bases of the junction left unmatched. This CDR3 is built from 17 residues. The germline gives CDR1 SGHRS, CDR2 YFSETQ. The CDR3 DNA reads TGCGCCAGCAGCTTTTCCGAGCGGGGGAGCAACTACAATGAGCAGTTCTTC. Translation gives CASSFSERGSNYNEQFF.

CDR3 nucleotide sequence: TGTGCCAGCAGCCCTCGATTGTCGGGAACGAGTGCCTACGAGCAGTACTTC. Protein product: CASSPRLSGTSAYEQYF. The V gene is TRBV7-9, the J gene TRBJ2-7; tentatively, D is TRBD2 (5 bases). The CDR3 contains 17 residues. Germline-derived CDR1 and CDR2 are SEHNR and FQNEAQ (reference sequence). V shed 5 bases and J shed 2 bases, with 22 bases lying between them.

V is TRBV5-6 and J is TRBJ2-3, with a weak D call TRBD2 (6 bases). Per the germline V gene, CDR1 is SGHDT and CDR2 is YYEEEE. The CDR3 runs to 16 residues. V was shortened by 3 bases and J by 2 bases, with 16 bases between the two germline ends. The CDR3 region is CASSSYPGTSTDTQYF. Written as DNA, the CDR3 is TGTGCCAGCAGCTCTTATCCAGGGACTTCCACAGATACGCAGTATTTT.

CDR3 region: CATSRRTEAYGYTF. The DNA for the CDR3 is TGTGCCACCAGTCGCCGGACAGAAGCCTATGGCTACACCTTC. The rearrangement links TRBV24-1 to TRBJ1-2, with D possibly being TRBD1 (6 bases). Germline lookup yields CDR1 KGHDR and CDR2 SFDVKD. CDR3 length equals 14 residues. The V end lost 6 bases, the J end lost 4 bases, and 14 bases lay between the germline ends.

The sample holds one count of this clone. The rearrangement joins TRBV19 to TRBJ2-1; TRBD1 might be the D (5 bases). This CDR3 comprises 13 residues. V gave up 3 bases and J gave up 8 bases, with 11 bases separating them. The germline gives CDR1 LNHDA, CDR2 SQIVND (reference sequence). DNA for the CDR3: TGTGCCAGTAGTATCCGGACAAGTGATGAGCAGTTCTTC. Amino acids: CASSIRTSDEQFF.

V usage is TRBV4-2 and J usage is TRBJ1-4, with 7 bases lining up with TRBD1. Germline V gene data show CDR1 as LGHNA and CDR2 as YNFKEQ. J was trimmed by 7 bases and V by 1 base; bases with no gene match: 9. The CDR3 runs 16 residues. Written as DNA, the CDR3 is TGTGCCAGCAGCCAAGGTCGGAACAGGGGAAGTGAAAAACTGTTTTTT. This translates into CASSQGRNRGSEKLFF.

The gene calls are TRBV19 and TRBJ2-1; D possibly corresponds to TRBD2 (5 bases). Trimming took 7 bases from V and 0 from J, leaving 16 bases between them. Germline V CDR1 and CDR2: LNHDA, SQIVND (reference sequence). The length of the CDR3 is 16 residues. This CDR3 is CASTPASGNSYNEQFF. The CDR3 DNA follows: TGTGCCAGTACCCCTGCCAGCGGAAACTCCTACAATGAGCAGTTCTTC.

Only one count was recorded for this clone. V and J are TRBV6-5 and TRBJ1-2, with no clear D. Germline-derived CDR1 and CDR2 are MNHEY and SVGAGI. V gave up 6 bases and J gave up 1 base, with 9 bases separating them. CDR3 length: 13 amino acids. The CDR3 DNA follows: TGTGCCAGCAGGAAAGGGAGTAACTATGGCTACACCTTC. Protein product: CASRKGSNYGYTF.

The chain combines TRBV3-1 (or the pseudogene TRBV3-2) with TRBJ1-2, with D unresolved. Germline V gene lookup returns CDR1 LGHDT and CDR2 YNNKEL (reference sequence). V was cut by 5 bases and J by 8 bases, with 12 bases left in between. CDR3 length: 12 amino acids. The CDR3 nucleotides read TGTGCCAGCAGCACCCTATTACAGGGCTACACCTTC. Amino acid sequence: CASSTLLQGYTF.